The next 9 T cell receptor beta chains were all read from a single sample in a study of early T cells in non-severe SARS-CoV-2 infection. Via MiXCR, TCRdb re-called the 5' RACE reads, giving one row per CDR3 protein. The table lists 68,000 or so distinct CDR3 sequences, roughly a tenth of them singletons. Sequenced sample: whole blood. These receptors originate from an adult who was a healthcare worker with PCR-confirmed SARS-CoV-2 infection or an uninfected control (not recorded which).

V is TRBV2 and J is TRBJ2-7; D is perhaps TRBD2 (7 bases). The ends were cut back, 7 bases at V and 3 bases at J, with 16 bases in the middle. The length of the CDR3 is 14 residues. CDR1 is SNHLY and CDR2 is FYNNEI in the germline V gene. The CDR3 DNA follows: TGTGCCAGCACCGAGGGCGGGGGCCTCTACGAGCAGTACTTC. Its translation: CASTEGGGLYEQYF.

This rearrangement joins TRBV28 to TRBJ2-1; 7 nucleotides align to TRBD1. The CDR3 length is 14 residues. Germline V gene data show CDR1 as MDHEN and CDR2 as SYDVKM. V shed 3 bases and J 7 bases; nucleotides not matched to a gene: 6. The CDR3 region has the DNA TGTGCCAGCAGTTTGATGAGGGGGCGGAATGAGCAGTTCTTC. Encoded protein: CASSLMRGRNEQFF.

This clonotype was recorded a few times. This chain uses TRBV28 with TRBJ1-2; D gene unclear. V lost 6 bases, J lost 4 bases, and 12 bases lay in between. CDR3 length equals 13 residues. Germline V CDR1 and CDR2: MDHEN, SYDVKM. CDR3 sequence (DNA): TGTGCCAGCAGAAGCGGGGAGGGCTATGGCTACACCTTC. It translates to CASRSGEGYGYTF.

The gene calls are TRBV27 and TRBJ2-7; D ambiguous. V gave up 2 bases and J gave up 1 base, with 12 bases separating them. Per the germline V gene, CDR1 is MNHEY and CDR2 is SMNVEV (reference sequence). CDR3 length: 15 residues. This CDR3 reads CASSLIGSKSYEQYF. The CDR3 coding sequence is TGTGCCAGCAGTTTAATCGGGTCCAAATCCTACGAGCAGTACTTC.

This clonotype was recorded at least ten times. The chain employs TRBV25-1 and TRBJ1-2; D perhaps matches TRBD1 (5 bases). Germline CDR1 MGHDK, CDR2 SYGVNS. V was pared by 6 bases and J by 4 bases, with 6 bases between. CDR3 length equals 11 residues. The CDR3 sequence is CASRDTYGYTF. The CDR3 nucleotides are TGTGCCAGCAGGGACACCTATGGCTACACCTTC.

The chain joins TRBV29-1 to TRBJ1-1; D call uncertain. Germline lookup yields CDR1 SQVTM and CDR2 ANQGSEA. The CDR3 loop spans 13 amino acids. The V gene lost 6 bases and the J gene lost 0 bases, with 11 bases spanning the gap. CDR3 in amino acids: CSVCRMMNTEAFF. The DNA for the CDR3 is TGCAGCGTCTGTAGAATGATGAACACTGAAGCTTTCTTT.

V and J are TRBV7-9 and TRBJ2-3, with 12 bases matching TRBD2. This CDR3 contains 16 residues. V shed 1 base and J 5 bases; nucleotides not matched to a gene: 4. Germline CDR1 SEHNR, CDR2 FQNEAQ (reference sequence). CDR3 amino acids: CASSLGLAGGRDTQYF. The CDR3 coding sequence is TGTGCCAGCAGCTTAGGCCTAGCGGGAGGGCGAGATACGCAGTATTTT.

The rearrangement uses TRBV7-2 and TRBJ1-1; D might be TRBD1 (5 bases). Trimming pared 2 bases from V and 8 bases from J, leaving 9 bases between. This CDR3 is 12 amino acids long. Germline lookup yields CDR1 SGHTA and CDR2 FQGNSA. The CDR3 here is CASSLSRVEAFF. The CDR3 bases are TGTGCCAGCAGCTTAAGCAGGGTGGAAGCTTTCTTT.

This chain's CDR3 is CASSLGVAGGLSDTQYF. CDR3 bases: TGTGCCAGCAGCTTGGGAGTAGCGGGAGGTTTGTCAGATACGCAGTATTTT. The rearrangement links TRBV5-4 to TRBJ2-3; TRBD2 matches at 10 bases. Looked up from germline, CDR1 is SGHNT and CDR2 is YYREEE (reference sequence). V lost 0 bases to trimming and J lost 4 bases; unmatched junction nucleotides: 8. The CDR3 runs 17 residues.